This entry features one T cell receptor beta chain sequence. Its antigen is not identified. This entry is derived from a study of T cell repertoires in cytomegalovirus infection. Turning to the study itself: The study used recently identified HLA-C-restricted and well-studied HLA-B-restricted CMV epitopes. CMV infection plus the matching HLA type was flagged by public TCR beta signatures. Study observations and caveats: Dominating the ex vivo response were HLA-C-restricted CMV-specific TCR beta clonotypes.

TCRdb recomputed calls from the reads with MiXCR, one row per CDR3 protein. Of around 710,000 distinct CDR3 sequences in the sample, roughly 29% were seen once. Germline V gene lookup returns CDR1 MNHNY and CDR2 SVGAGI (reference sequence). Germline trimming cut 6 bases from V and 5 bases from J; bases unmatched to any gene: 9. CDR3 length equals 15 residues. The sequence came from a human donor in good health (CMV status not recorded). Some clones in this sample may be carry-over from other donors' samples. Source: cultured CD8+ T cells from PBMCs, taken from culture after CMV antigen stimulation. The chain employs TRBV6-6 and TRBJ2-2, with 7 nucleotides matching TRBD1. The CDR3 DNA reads TGTGCCAGCAGGCCGCCGGGACAGAGGACCGGGGAGCTGTTTTTT. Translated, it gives CASRPPGQRTGELFF.